The following is a T cell receptor (beta chain) sequence with its context. The J segment lost 5 bases and the V segment lost 1 base, leaving 7 bases of the junction unmatched. CDR1 and CDR2 (germline): SGHRS, YFSETQ. The CDR3 is 16 residues long. The time point denotes: newly diagnosed, previously untreated cHL patient sample. This entry belongs to a study of PD-1 blockade in classical Hodgkin lymphoma. The assay was immunoSEQ multiplex PCR, and TCRdb's table has in-frame clones only and misses some. The data hold under 80,000 clones, with over 90% observed a single time. Sequenced: peripheral blood mononuclear cells (PBMCs). This chain connects TRBV5-1 to TRBJ2-5, with 11 bases lining up with TRBD2. The sequence was obtained from a human donor with classical Hodgkin lymphoma. The CDR3 DNA reads as TGCGCCAGCAGCTTGTCGCCTAGCGGGGGGACGGAGACCCAGTACTTC. This sequence encodes CASSLSPSGGTETQYF.